This T cell receptor (beta chain) was documented in a study of monozygotic twins with inflammatory bowel disease. The CDR3 contains 13 residues. An amount of 3500 ng of total RNA was used for each TCR library. Investigators made cDNA in eight separate reactions per sample. No DNA is given; TCRdb re-called the 5' RACE reads and lists each CDR3 protein once. The specimen's table records 93,000 or so distinct CDR3 sequences. General observations from the study: Relative to healthy twins, IBD patients had fewer clonotypes in common with others, a gap that was especially apparent with disease activity. Possibly because of limited power, concordant and discordant twins showed no difference in repertoire similarity.

As to this clonotype: Its specificity is unknown.

The sequence derives from a human donor with ulcerative colitis or Crohn's disease, or a healthy co-twin of an affected twin (not recorded which). This rearrangement joins TRBV12-3 or TRBV12-4 to TRBJ2-1; the TCRdb D gene call, TRBD1, has no DNA to confirm it. Sequencing input: blood. CDR3: CASSLARGGEQFF.